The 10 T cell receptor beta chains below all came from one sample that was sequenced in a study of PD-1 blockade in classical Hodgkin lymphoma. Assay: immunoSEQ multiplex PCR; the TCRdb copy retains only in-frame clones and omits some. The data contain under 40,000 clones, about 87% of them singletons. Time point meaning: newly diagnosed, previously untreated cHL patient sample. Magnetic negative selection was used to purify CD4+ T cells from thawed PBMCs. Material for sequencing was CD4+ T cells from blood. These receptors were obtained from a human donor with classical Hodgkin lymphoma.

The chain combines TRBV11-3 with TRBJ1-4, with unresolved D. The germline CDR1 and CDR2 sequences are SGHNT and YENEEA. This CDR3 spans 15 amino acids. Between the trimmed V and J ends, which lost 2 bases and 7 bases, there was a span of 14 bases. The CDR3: CASSLRLGEAEKLFF. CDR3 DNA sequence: TGTGCCAGCAGCTTACGTCTCGGAGAGGCTGAAAAACTGTTTTTT.

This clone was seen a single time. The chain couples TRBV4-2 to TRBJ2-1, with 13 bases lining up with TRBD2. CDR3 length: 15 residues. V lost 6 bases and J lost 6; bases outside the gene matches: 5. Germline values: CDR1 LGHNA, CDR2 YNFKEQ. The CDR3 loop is CASRLAGGPGNEQFF. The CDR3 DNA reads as TGTGCCAGCAGACTAGCGGGAGGGCCGGGCAATGAGCAGTTCTTC.

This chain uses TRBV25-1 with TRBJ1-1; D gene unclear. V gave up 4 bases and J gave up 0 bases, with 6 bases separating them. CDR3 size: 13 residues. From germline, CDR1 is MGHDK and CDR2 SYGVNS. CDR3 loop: CASSGPLNTEAFF. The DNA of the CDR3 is TGTGCCAGCAGTGGGCCCTTGAACACTGAAGCTTTCTTT.

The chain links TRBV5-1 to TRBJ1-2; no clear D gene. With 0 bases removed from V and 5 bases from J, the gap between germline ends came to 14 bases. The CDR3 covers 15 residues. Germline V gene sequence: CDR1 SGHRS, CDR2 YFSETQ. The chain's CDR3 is CASSLDLDLPYGYTF. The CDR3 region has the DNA TGCGCCAGCAGCTTGGACCTCGACCTCCCTTATGGCTACACCTTC.

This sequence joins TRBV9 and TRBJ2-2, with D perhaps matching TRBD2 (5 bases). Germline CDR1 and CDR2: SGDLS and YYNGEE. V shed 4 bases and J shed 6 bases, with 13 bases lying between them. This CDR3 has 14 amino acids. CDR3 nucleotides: TGTGCCAGCAGCTCCCGACCGGAGGCCGGGGAGCTGTTTTTT. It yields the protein CASSSRPEAGELFF.

Written as DNA, the CDR3 is TGTGCCAGCAGTTTATCCCGAGCAACGTTCGAGAGGATTCAGTACTTC. This gives the protein CASSLSRATFERIQYF. The V call is TRBV27, the J call TRBJ2-4; no definite D call. V shed 0 bases and J shed 10 bases, with 19 bases lying between them. Looked up from germline, CDR1 is MNHEY and CDR2 is SMNVEV (reference sequence). The CDR3 totals 16 residues.

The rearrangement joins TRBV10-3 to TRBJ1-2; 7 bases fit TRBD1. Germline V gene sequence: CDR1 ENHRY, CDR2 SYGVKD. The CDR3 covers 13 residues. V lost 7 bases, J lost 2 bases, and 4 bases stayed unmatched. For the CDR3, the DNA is TGTGCCATCAATCAGGACAGGAACTATGGCTACACCTTC. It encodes CAINQDRNYGYTF.

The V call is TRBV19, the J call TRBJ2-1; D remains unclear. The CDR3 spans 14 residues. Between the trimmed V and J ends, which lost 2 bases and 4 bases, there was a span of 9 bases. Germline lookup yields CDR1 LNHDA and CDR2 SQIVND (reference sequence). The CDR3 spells CASSIPLLYNEQFF. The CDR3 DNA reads TGTGCCAGTAGTATACCACTATTGTACAATGAGCAGTTCTTC.

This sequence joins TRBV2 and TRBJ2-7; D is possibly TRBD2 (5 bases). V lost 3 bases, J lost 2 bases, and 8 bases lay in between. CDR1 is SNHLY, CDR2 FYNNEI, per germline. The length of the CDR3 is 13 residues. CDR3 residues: CASSDTGAYEQYV. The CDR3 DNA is TGTGCCAGCAGTGATACCGGGGCCTACGAGCAGTACGTC.

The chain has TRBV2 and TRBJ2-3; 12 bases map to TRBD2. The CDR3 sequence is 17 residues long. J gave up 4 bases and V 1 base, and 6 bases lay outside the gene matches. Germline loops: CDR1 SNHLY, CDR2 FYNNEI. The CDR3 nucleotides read TGTGCCAGCAGTGAAGGGGCTAGCGGGAGGGCCTCAGATACGCAGTATTTT. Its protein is CASSEGASGRASDTQYF.